These 17 T cell receptor beta chains originate from one sample sequenced in a study of OX40 agonist ivuxolimab in advanced cancers. Using immunoSEQ multiplex PCR, the repertoire was profiled, and TCRdb retains in-frame clones only, with some absent. The data show roughly 120,000 clones, with more than 70% seen just once and around 0.27% held by the top ten. The sample consisted of CD4+ or CD8+ T cells sorted from blood, taken in a trial of the OX40 agonist ivuxolimab. Receptors were obtained from an adult with an advanced solid tumor such as melanoma, head and neck, liver or kidney cancer.

This rearrangement joins TRBV2 to TRBJ2-5; D is unclear. The CDR3 has 12 residues. V gave up 9 bases and J gave up 2 bases, with 10 bases separating them. CDR1 and CDR2 (germline): SNHLY, FYNNEI. DNA of the CDR3: TGTGCCAGTCGAGACATACAAGAGACCCAGTACTTC. Translating gives CASRDIQETQYF.

The CDR3 region is CASSSERTARYEQYF. CDR3 nucleotides: TGTGCCAGCAGTTCTGAAAGGACAGCCCGCTACGAGCAGTACTTC. The V call is TRBV27, the J call TRBJ2-7; D might be TRBD1 (6 bases). This CDR3 has 15 residues. Germline CDR1 is MNHEY and CDR2 is SMNVEV (reference sequence). V was cut by 4 bases and J by 3 bases, with 16 bases left in between.

The V gene is TRBV18, the J gene TRBJ2-7; either TRBD1 or TRBD2 may fit D (5 bases each). The CDR3 is made up of 14 amino acids. The germline V and J ends were trimmed by 2 bases and 0 bases, with 8 bases remaining between them. Germline CDR1 reads KGHSH; CDR2 reads LQKENI. The CDR3 DNA reads as TGTGCCAGCTCACCAGGGACGGACTCCTACGAGCAGTACTTC. It specifies CASSPGTDSYEQYF.

This clone came up many times. The chain uses TRBV30 and TRBJ2-7; TRBD2 is a possible D gene (7 bases). The V end was cut by 5 bases, the J end by 3 bases, with 11 bases between. The CDR3 totals 12 residues. Germline lookup yields CDR1 GTSNPN and CDR2 SVGIG (reference sequence). The CDR3 DNA follows: TGTGCCTGGGAGGGAGGGGGCTACGAGCAGTACTTC. Translation: CAWEGGGYEQYF. Combining the CDR3 with reference TRBV30 and TRBJ2-7 gives the whole variable domain SQTIHQWPATLVQPVGSPLSLECTVEGTSNPNLYWYRQAAGRGLQLLFYSVGIGQISSEVPQNLSASRPQDRQFILSSKKLLLSDSGFYLCAWEGGGYEQYFGPGTRLTVT.

This clone was observed a single time. The chain links TRBV7-9 to TRBJ1-4, with a possible D match to TRBD1 (6 bases). The V and J ends lost 7 bases and 8 bases respectively, with 14 bases between them. The germline V gene has CDR1 SEHNR and CDR2 FQNEAQ (reference sequence). This CDR3 comprises 13 residues. CDR3 sequence (DNA): TGTGCCAGCACTAACAGGGTAGGCGAAAAACTGTTTTTT. Protein sequence: CASTNRVGEKLFF.

The genes are TRBV6-1 and TRBJ1-2; no clear D gene. Germline assignment: CDR1 MNHNS and CDR2 SASEGT. The CDR3 extends over 18 amino acids. V was shortened by 0 bases and J by 3 bases, with 20 bases between the two germline ends. The CDR3 region has the DNA TGTGCCAGCAGTGAAGCGCTTCTGACGGCCGGAAGTCACTATGGCTACACCTTC. It encodes CASSEALLTAGSHYGYTF.

The sample holds one count of this clone. The chain is built from TRBV28 and TRBJ2-2; TRBD1 might be the D (6 bases). V lost 6 bases, J lost 6 bases, and 26 bases lay in between. The CDR3 extends over 18 amino acids. Germline loops: CDR1 MDHEN, CDR2 SYDVKM. The CDR3 bases are TGTGCCAGCAGCCTATTTTATGGTACAGGGATACCTTCCGGGGAGCTGTTTTTT. Protein sequence: CASSLFYGTGIPSGELFF.

The chain joins TRBV10-3 to TRBJ1-5, with D possibly TRBD1 on 5 matching bases. The CDR3 loop spans 14 amino acids. Germline CDR1 reads ENHRY; CDR2 reads SYGVKD. Trimming left V 3 bases short and J 2 bases short, with 8 bases between. The CDR3 here is CAISEAGGNQPQHF. In DNA, the CDR3 is TGTGCCATCAGTGAAGCGGGGGGCAATCAGCCCCAGCATTTT.

The chain uses TRBV7-9 and TRBJ1-6, with D perhaps TRBD1 (6 bases). Germline V CDR1 and CDR2: SEHNR, FQNEAQ (reference sequence). This CDR3 contains 14 residues. V shed 5 bases and J shed 5 bases, with 10 bases lying between them. CDR3 sequence: CASSRTGNNSPLHF. The CDR3 bases are TGTGCCAGCAGCCGAACAGGGAATAATTCACCCCTCCACTTT.

This chain joins TRBV19 and TRBJ1-5; possible D gene TRBD1, 6 bases. The CDR3 is 16 amino acids. CDR1 LNHDA and CDR2 SQIVND come from the germline V gene (reference sequence). Trimming removed 6 bases from V and 5 bases from J, with 20 bases in between. In DNA, the CDR3 is TGTGCCAGTAGACAGTATAGAACAGGGCCCGATCAGCCCCAGCATTTT. Protein product: CASRQYRTGPDQPQHF.

The chain links TRBV5-8 to TRBJ2-3; D ambiguous. V gave up 0 bases and J gave up 0 bases, with 2 bases separating them. Germline CDR1 reads SGHTS; CDR2 reads YDEGEE. CDR3 length: 13 residues. DNA for the CDR3: TGTGCCAGCAGCTTGGGCAGCACAGATACGCAGTATTTT. This sequence encodes CASSLGSTDTQYF.

The chain's CDR3 is CASRGTGTYGYTF. For the CDR3, the DNA is TGTGCCAGCAGGGGGACAGGTACCTATGGCTACACCTTC. The rearrangement links TRBV6-5 to TRBJ1-2; 8 bases match TRBD1. This CDR3 region has 13 residues. After removal of 6 bases from V and 4 bases from J, the junction contained 4 bases not matched to a gene. Germline assignment: CDR1 MNHEY and CDR2 SVGAGI.

This chain uses TRBV5-8 with TRBJ2-3; 7 nucleotides align to TRBD1. Germline V gene lookup returns CDR1 SGHTS and CDR2 YDEGEE. V was clipped by 4 bases and J by 4 bases; unmatched bases: 3. This CDR3 has 13 amino acids. The DNA for the CDR3 is TGTGCCAGCAGCCGACAGGGAGCAGATACGCAGTATTTT. It codes for CASSRQGADTQYF.

The chain has TRBV12-5 and TRBJ2-2; D remains unclear. The CDR3 is 12 amino acids. Germline lookup yields CDR1 LGHNT and CDR2 FRNRAP. V gave up 2 bases and J gave up 4 bases, with 2 bases separating them. DNA for the CDR3: TGTGCTAGTGGTTTGAGCACCGGGGAGCTGTTTTTT. Translating gives CASGLSTGELFF.

This chain uses TRBV18 with TRBJ1-1, with TRBD1 identical over 9 bases. The CDR3 consists of 16 residues. The V gene's germline CDR1 is KGHSH and CDR2 LQKENI. V shed 5 bases and J 10 bases; nucleotides not matched to a gene: 17. CDR3 in amino acids: CASSSASGQGKERAFF. The CDR3 region has the DNA TGTGCCAGCTCATCCGCTTCGGGACAGGGTAAAGAAAGAGCTTTCTTT.

The rearrangement joins TRBV9 to TRBJ2-1; TRBD2 matches at 13 bases. This CDR3 comprises 15 residues. V trimming: 0 bases; J trimming: 8 bases; junction bases outside the gene matches: 2. Germline loops: CDR1 SGDLS, CDR2 YYNGEE. CDR3 coding DNA: TGTGCCAGCAGCGTAGGACTAGCGGGAGGACATGAGCAGTTCTTC. Protein sequence: CASSVGLAGGHEQFF. Variable domain in full (rest from reference TRBV9 and TRBJ2-1): DSGVTQTPKHLITATGQRVTLRCSPRSGDLSVYWYQQSLDQGLQFLIQYYNGEERAKGNILERFSAQQFPDLHSELNLSSLELGDSALYFCASSVGLAGGHEQFFGPGTRLTVL.

This clone has only one observation. The chain combines TRBV28 with TRBJ2-7; 9 bases map to TRBD1. The CDR3 is made up of 17 amino acids. V shed 5 bases and J 5 bases; nucleotides not matched to a gene: 16. The germline V gene has CDR1 MDHEN and CDR2 SYDVKM. CDR3 nucleotides: TGTGCCAGCAGTACCAGAGGGGGAGACAGGGGGTCCCACGAGCAGTACTTC. This sequence encodes CASSTRGGDRGSHEQYF. Filled out from reference TRBV28 and TRBJ2-7, the complete variable domain reads DVKVTQSSRYLVKRTGEKVFLECVQDMDHENMFWYRQDPGLGLRLIYFSYDVKMKEKGDIPEGYSVSREKKERFSLILESASTNQTSMYLCASSTRGGDRGSHEQYFGPGTRLTVT.